A selection of T cell receptor beta chains follows, all from one sample in a study of blood T cell repertoires in COVID-19. Produced via immunoSEQ multiplex PCR; TCRdb's table is partial and in-frame only. The data contain approximately 280,000 clones, over 75% of them singletons. Sequencing was carried out using peripheral blood. Every receptor here comes from a woman in her thirties with COVID-19, enrolled during active disease. The CDR3 runs from the conserved cysteine through the conserved F or W. Some rows mark clone size as missing; the rest say once, few, many or name a class of expanded clone.

V gene	J gene	clone size	CDR3 protein
TRBV2	TRBJ1-2	NA	CASSVSGTGRYGYTF
TRBV30	TRBJ1-6	NA	CAWKGFSSSPLHF
TRBV2	TRBJ2-3	once	CASTPGLATDTQYF
TRBV3-1/TRBV3-2	TRBJ2-1	NA	CASSQRTTWFF
TRBV29-1	TRBJ1-1	once	CSATLGHVNTEAFF
TRBV6-6	TRBJ2-1	NA	CATTRGYYNEQFF
TRBV7-2	TRBJ1-1	NA	CASSLGGEGGTEAFF
TRBV29-1	TRBJ2-2	NA	CSGGSVGTGELFF
TRBV5-1	TRBJ2-7	NA	CASSLAKGGGRLAVYEQYF
TRBV5-8	TRBJ1-4	NA	CASSPSSSTNEKLFF
TRBV14	TRBJ2-7	NA	CAGSQDKQGNYEQYF
TRBV2	TRBJ2-3	NA	CASSEITTGGGTDTQYF
TRBV15	TRBJ1-1	NA	CATSRDLRNTEAFF
TRBV5-4	TRBJ2-7	NA	CASSWGTAAHEQYF
TRBV2	TRBJ2-7	NA	CASSASAGTHSYEQYF
TRBV6-5	TRBJ2-1	NA	CASSYSGQNEQFF
TRBV18	TRBJ2-2	NA	CASSLGQLTGELFF
TRBV18	TRBJ2-7	NA	CASSDSGSYEQYF
TRBV28	TRBJ1-6	NA	CASSSLTGTNSPLHF
TRBV29-1	TRBJ2-1	NA	CSVRTSGRARTYNEQFF
TRBV18	TRBJ2-2	NA	CASSPGGTVRPELFF
TRBV5-4	TRBJ1-1	NA	CASSFGVTRTLSAEAFF
TRBV6-5	TRBJ2-1	NA	CASRQGASYNEQFF
TRBV3-1/TRBV3-2	TRBJ1-4	few	CASSRGTGFIEKLFF
TRBV6-1	TRBJ1-4	NA	CASSERRGALATNEKLFF
TRBV7-3	TRBJ2-5	NA	CASSFTGLETQYF
TRBV4-2	TRBJ2-2	NA	CASSPRTATGTGELFF
TRBV28	TRBJ2-3	NA	CASSLLRFASTDTQYF
TRBV30	TRBJ1-1	NA	CAWRGQANTEAFF
TRBV5-8	TRBJ2-7	NA	CASSLVRARSSYEQYF
TRBV5-6	TRBJ1-1	NA	CASSLIGQSEAFF
TRBV19	TRBJ2-1	NA	CASSIRGLTYNEQFF
TRBV4-1	TRBJ2-1	NA	CASSQLAGDYNEQFF
TRBV6-2/TRBV6-3	TRBJ2-7	NA	CASSYSWSDEQYF
TRBV30	TRBJ1-4	NA	CAWSAPGQGVEKLFF
TRBV7-2	TRBJ2-5	NA	CASSLGGIQETQYF
TRBV29-1	TRBJ1-2	NA	CSVTGTGNVNGYTF
TRBV5-1	TRBJ2-7	NA	CASSLDPQGEQYF
TRBV15	TRBJ2-7	NA	CATSSLGLAEAYEQYF
TRBV19	TRBJ1-2	NA	CASNPYSDNYGYTF
TRBV10-3	TRBJ2-2	NA	CAIRATSSGTGELFF
TRBV9	TRBJ1-1	NA	CASSVVLANTEAFF
TRBV11-2	TRBJ1-1	NA	CASSFHRGADGGTLEAFF
TRBV6-6	TRBJ2-7	NA	CASSYSDSRSYEQYF
TRBV6-4	TRBJ2-3	few	CASSETTLGGTDTQYF
TRBV4-3	TRBJ1-3	NA	CASSQGSGSGNTIYF
TRBV30	TRBJ1-6	NA	CAWSVTTVYNSPLHF
TRBV4-1	TRBJ1-2	NA	CASSPRDRGNYGYTF
TRBV27	TRBJ2-7	NA	CASSLTTGKAYEQYF
TRBV5-1	TRBJ2-3	NA	CASSLGQRTDTQYF
TRBV11-3	TRBJ1-6	NA	CASSLDQNSPLHF
TRBV28	TRBJ1-4	NA	CASSSSQGAREKLFF
TRBV4-1	TRBJ1-1	once	CASSQDGGDAFF
TRBV3-1/TRBV3-2	TRBJ1-2	few	CASSQLDRQHYTF
TRBV5-1	TRBJ2-2	NA	CASSLLPTGRSTGELFF
TRBV6-5	TRBJ2-3	once	CASTPGLGADTQYF
TRBV5-1	TRBJ2-1	NA	CASSWGPGLANNEQFF